This T cell receptor (beta chain) was documented in a study of OX40 agonist ivuxolimab in advanced cancers. Overall study: Patients received intravenous ivuxolimab every 2 weeks at 0.01 to 10 mg/kg. Eligibility admitted prior anti-PD-1, anti-PD-L1 or anti-CTLA-4 therapy; roughly 37% had some. General study points: Among T cells, CD8+ cells averaged more expanded clones than CD4+ cells.

Libraries were prepared by immunoSEQ multiplex PCR; TCRdb keeps only in-frame clonotypes and omits some of them. Among fewer than 15,000 clones listed, approximately 78% were seen once. Concerning this clone: As yet, its antigen is unknown.

V dropped 3 bases and J dropped 10; count of bases not matched to a gene: 10. This CDR3 is built from 16 residues. Germline CDR1 and CDR2: SGHVS and FQNEAQ. The origin of this receptor is an adult with an advanced solid tumor such as melanoma, head and neck, liver or kidney cancer. Here the sequenced sample was CD4+ or CD8+ T cells sorted from blood, taken in a trial of the OX40 agonist ivuxolimab. The J gene is TRBJ1-6, the V gene TRBV7-8, with TRBD1 matching 9 bases. The CDR3 coding sequence is TGTGCCAGCAGCTTTTCTGATGGACAGGGGAACTCACCCCTCCACTTT. As protein: CASSFSDGQGNSPLHF.